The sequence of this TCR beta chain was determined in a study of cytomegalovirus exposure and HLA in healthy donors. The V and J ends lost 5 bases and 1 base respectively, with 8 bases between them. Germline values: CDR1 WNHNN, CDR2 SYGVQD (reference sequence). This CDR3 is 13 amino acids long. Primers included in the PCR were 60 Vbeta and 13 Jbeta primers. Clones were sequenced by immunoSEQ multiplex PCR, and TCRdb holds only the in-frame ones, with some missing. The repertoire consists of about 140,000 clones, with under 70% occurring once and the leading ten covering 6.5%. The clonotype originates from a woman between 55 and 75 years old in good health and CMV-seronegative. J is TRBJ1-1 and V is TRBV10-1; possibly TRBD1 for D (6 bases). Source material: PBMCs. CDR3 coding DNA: TGCGCCAGCAGTTTGGACAGGAACACTGAAGCTTTCTTT. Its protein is CASSLDRNTEAFF.